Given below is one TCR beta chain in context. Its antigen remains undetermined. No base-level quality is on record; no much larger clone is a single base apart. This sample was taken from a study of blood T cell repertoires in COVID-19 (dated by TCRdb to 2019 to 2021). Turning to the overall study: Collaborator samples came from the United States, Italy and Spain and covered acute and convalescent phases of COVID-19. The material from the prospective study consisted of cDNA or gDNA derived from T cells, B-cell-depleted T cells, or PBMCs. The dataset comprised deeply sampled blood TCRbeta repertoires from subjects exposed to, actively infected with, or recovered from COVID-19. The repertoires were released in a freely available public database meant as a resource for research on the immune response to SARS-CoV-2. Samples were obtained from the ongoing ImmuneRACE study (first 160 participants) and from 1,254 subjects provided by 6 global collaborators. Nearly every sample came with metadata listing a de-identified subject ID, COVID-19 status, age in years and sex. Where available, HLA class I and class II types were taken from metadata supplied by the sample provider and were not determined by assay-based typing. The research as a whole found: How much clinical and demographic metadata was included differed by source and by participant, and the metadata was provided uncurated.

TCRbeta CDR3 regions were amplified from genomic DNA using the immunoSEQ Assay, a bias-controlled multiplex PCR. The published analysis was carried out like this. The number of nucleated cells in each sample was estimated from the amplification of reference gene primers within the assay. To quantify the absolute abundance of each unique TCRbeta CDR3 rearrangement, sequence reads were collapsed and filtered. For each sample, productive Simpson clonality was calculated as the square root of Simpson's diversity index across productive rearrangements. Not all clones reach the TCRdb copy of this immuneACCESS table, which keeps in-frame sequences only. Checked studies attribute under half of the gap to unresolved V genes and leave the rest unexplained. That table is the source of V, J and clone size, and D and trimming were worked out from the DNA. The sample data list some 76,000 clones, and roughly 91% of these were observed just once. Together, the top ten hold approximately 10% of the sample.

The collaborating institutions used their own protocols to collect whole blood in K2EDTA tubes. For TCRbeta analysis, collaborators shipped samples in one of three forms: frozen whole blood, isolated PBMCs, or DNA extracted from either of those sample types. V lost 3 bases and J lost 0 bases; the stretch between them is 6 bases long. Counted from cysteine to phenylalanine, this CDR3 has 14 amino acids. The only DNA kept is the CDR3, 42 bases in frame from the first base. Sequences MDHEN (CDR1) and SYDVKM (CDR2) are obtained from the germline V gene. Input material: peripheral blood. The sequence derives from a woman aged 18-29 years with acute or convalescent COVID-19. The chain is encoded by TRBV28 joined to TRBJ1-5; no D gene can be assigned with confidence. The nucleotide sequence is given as TGTGCCAGCAGTTTCTCTTATAGCAATCAGCCCCAGCATTTT. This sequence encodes CASSFSYSNQPQHF.